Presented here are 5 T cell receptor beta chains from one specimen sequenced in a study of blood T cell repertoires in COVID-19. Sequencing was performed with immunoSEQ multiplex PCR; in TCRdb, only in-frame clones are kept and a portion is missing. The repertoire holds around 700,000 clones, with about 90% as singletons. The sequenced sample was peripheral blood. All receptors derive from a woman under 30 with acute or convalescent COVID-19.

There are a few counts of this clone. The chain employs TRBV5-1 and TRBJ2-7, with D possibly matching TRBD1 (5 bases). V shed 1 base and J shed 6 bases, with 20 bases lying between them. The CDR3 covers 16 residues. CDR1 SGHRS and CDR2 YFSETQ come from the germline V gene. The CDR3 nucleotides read TGCGCCAGCAGCTTGTCTCCCCGACAGCGCTCTAGCGAGCAGTACTTC. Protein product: CASSLSPRQRSSEQYF.

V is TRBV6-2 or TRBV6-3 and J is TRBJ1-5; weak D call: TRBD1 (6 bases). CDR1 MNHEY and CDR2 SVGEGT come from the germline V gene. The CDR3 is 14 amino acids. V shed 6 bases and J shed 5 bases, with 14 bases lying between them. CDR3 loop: CASSTRTDYQPQHF. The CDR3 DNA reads TGTGCCAGCAGCACCCGGACAGATTATCAGCCCCAGCATTTT.

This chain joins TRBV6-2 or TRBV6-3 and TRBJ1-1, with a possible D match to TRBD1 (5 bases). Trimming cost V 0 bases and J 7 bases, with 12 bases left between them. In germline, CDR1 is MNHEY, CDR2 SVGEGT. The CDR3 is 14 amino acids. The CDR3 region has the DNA TGTGCCAGCAGTTACTCGAACGAAGGGGATGAAGCTTTCTTT. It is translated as CASSYSNEGDEAFF.

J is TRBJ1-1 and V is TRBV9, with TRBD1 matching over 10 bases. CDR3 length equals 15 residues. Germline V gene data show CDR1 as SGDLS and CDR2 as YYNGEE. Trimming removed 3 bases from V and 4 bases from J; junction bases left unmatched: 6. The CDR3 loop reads CASSDDRGQGTEAFF. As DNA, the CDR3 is TGTGCCAGCAGCGACGACAGGGGGCAGGGCACTGAAGCTTTCTTT. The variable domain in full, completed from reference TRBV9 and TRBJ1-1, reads DSGVTQTPKHLITATGQRVTLRCSPRSGDLSVYWYQQSLDQGLQFLIQYYNGEERAKGNILERFSAQQFPDLHSELNLSSLELGDSALYFCASSDDRGQGTEAFFGQGTRLTVV.

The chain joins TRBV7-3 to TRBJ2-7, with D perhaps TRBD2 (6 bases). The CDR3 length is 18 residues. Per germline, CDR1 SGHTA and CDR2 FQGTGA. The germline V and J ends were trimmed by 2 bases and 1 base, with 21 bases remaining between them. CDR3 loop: CASSLAPPAAGRSYEQYF. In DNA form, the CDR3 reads TGTGCCAGCAGCTTAGCCCCCCCGGCGGCGGGGCGGTCCTACGAGCAGTACTTC.